This T cell receptor beta chain was retrieved from a study of cytomegalovirus exposure and HLA in healthy donors. This clone came up a few times. Its antigen is currently unknown. General study findings and limits: TCR association rates varied by HLA locus in a later analysis, with DRB1 highest and HLA-C lowest. Equally common other TCR beta chains were less clonally expanded than HLA-associated ones, a later analysis found. In vitro, three CMV-associated chains proved specific for CMV antigens.

The PCR made use of 60 Vbeta and 13 Jbeta primers. Clones were sequenced by immunoSEQ multiplex PCR, and TCRdb holds only the in-frame ones, with some missing. The sample yields 150,000 to 200,000 clones, 70% to 80% seen once. V lost 0 bases to trimming and J lost 1 base, with 7 bases between them. The CDR3 runs 15 residues. The germline gives CDR1 LGHNA, CDR2 YNFKEQ. Sequenced input: PBMCs. The sequence was collected from a woman aged 35 to 49 in good health and CMV-seronegative. V is TRBV4-2 and J is TRBJ1-5, with D perhaps TRBD1 (6 bases). The CDR3, as DNA: TGTGCCAGCAGCCAAGATGGGACAAGCAATCAGCCCCAGCATTTT. Amino acid sequence: CASSQDGTSNQPQHF.